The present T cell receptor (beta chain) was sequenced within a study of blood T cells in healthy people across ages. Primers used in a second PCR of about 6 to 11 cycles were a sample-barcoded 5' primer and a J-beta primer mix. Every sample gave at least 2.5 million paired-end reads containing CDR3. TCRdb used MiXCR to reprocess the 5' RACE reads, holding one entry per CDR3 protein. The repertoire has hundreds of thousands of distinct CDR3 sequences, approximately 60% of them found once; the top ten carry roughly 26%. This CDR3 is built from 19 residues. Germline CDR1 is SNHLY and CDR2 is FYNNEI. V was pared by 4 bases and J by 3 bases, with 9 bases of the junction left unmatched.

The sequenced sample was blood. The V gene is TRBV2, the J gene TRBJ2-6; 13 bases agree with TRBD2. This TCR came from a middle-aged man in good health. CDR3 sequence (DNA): TGTGCCAGCAGTGCCATGATGACTAGCGGGGGGTATGGGGCCAACGTCCTGACTTTC. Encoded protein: CASSAMMTSGGYGANVLTF.